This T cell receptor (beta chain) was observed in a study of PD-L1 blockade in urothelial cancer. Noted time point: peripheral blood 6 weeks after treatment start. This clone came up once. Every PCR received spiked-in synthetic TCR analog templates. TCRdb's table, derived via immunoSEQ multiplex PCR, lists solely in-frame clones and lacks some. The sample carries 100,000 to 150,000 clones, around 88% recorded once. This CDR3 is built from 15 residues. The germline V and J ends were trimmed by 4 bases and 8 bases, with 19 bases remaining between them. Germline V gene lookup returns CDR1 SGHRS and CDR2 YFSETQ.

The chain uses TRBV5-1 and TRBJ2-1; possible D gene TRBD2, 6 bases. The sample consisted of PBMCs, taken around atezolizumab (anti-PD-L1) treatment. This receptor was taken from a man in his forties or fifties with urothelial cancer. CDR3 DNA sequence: TGCGCCAGCAGCCCACGCGGTGACCCGGGGGATGAGCAGTTCTTC. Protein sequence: CASSPRGDPGDEQFF.